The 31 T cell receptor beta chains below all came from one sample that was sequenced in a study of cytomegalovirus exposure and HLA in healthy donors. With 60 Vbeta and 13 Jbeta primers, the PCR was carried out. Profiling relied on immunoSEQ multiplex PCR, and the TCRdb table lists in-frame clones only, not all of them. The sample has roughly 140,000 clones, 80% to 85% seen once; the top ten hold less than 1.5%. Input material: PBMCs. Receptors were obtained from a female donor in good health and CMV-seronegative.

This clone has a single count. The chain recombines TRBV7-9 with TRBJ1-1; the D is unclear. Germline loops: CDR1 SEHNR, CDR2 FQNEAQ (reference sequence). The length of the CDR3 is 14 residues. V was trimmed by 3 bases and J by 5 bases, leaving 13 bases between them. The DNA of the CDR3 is TGTGCCAGCAGCTTCGGAGGAGCGGAAACTGAAGCTTTCTTT. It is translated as CASSFGGAETEAFF.

The CDR3 region is CSVAGTQNTEAFF. CDR3 nucleotide sequence: TGCAGCGTAGCCGGGACACAGAACACTGAAGCTTTCTTT. V is TRBV29-1 and J is TRBJ1-1; D is possibly TRBD1 (6 bases). Germline values: CDR1 SQVTM, CDR2 ANQGSEA. The CDR3 covers 13 residues. Trimming removed 6 bases at V and 1 base at J, with 12 bases between.

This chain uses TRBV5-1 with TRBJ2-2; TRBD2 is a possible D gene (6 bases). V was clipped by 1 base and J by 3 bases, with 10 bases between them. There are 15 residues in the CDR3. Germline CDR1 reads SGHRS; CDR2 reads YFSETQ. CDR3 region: CASSLQSGDTGELFF. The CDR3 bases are TGCGCCAGCAGCTTGCAGTCGGGGGACACCGGGGAGCTGTTTTTT.

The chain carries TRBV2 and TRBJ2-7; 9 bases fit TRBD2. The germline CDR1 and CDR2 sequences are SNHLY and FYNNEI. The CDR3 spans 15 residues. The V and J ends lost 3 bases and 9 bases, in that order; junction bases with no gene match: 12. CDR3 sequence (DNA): TGTGCCAGCAGTGATCATGCGGGAGGGCCCTCTCCGCAGTACTTC. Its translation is CASSDHAGGPSPQYF.

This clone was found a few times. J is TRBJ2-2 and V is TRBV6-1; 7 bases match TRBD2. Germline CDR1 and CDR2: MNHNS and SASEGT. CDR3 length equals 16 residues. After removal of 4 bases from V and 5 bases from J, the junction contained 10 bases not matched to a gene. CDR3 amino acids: CASSVSGGLSTGELFF. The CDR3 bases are TGTGCCAGCAGTGTATCGGGAGGTCTTAGTACCGGGGAGCTGTTTTTT.

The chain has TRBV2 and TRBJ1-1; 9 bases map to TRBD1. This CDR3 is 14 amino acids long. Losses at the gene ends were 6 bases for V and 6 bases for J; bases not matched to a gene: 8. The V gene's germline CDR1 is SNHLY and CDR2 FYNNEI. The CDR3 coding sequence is TGTGCCAGCAGGCTAGACAGGGGGACTGCTGAAGCTTTCTTT. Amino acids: CASRLDRGTAEAFF.

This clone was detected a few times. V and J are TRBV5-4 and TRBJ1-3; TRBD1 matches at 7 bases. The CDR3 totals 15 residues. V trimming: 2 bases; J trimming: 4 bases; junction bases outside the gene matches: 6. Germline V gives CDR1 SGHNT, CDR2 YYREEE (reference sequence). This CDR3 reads CASSFSGGSGNTIYF. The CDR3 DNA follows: TGTGCCAGCAGCTTCTCAGGGGGATCAGGAAACACCATATATTTT.

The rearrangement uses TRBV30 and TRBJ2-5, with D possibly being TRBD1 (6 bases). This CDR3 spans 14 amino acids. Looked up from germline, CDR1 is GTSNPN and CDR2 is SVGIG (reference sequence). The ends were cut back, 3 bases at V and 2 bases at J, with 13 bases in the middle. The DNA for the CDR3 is TGTGCCTGGAGCCAAGGGGGTAGACAAGAGACCCAGTACTTC. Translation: CAWSQGGRQETQYF.

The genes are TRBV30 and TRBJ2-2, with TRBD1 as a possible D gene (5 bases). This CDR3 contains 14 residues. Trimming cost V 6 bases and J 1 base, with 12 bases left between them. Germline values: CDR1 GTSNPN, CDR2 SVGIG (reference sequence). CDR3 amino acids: CACQGLLNTGELFF. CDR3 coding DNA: TGTGCCTGTCAGGGTTTACTGAACACCGGGGAGCTGTTTTTT.

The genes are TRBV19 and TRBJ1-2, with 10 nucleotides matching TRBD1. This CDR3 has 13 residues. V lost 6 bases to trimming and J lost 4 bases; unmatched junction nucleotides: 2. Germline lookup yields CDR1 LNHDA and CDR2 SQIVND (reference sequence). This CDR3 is CASRTGGSYGYTF. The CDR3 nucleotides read TGTGCCAGTAGGACAGGGGGCAGCTATGGCTACACCTTC.

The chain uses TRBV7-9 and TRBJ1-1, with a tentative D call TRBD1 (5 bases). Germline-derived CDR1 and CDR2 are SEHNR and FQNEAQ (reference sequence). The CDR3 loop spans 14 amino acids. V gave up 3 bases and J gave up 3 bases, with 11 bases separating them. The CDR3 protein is CASSLGGGYTEAFF. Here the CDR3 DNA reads TGTGCCAGCAGCTTGGGGGGAGGGTACACTGAAGCTTTCTTT.

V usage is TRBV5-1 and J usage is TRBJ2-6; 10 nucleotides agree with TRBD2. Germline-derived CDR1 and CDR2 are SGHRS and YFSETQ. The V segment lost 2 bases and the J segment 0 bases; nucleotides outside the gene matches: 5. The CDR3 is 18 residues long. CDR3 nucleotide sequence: TGCGCCAGCAGCTTTCTGGCTAGCGGGAGCTCTGGGGCCAACGTCCTGACTTTC. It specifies CASSFLASGSSGANVLTF.

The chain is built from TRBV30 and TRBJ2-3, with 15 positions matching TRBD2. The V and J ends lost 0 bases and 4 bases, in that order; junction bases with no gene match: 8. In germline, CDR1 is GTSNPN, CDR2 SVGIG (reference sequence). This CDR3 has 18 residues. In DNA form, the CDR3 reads TGTGCCTGGAGTGTAACCCGGACTAGCGGGAGGGGCGCAGATACGCAGTATTTT. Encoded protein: CAWSVTRTSGRGADTQYF.

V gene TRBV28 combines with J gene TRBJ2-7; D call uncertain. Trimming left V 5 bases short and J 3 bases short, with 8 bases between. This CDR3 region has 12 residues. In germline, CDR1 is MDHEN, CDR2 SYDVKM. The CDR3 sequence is CASSLRYYEQYF. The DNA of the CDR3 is TGTGCCAGCAGTCTACGTTACTACGAGCAGTACTTC.

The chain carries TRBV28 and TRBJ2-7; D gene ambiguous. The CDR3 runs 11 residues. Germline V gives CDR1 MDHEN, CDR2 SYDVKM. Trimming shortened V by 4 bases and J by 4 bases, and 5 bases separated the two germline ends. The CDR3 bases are TGTGCCAGCAGTTCCACTTACGAGCAGTACTTC. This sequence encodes CASSSTYEQYF.

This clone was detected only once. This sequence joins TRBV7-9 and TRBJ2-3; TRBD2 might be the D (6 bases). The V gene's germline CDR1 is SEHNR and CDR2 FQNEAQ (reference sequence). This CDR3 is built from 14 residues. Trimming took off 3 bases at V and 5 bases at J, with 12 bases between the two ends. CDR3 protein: CASSFIQGGDTQYF. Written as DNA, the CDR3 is TGTGCCAGCAGCTTCATTCAGGGAGGAGATACGCAGTATTTT.

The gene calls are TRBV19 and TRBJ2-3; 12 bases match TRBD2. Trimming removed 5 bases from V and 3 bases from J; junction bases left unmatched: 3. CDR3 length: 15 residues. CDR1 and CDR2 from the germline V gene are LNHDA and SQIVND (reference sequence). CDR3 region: CASSVTSGRTDTQYF. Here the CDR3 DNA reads TGTGCCAGTAGTGTGACTAGCGGGAGAACAGATACGCAGTATTTT.

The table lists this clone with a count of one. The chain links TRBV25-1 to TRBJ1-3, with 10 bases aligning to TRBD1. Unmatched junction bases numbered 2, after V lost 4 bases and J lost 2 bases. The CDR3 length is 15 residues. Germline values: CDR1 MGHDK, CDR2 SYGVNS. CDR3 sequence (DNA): TGTGCCAGCAGTGCCGGGACAGGGGCTGGAAACACCATATATTTT. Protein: CASSAGTGAGNTIYF.

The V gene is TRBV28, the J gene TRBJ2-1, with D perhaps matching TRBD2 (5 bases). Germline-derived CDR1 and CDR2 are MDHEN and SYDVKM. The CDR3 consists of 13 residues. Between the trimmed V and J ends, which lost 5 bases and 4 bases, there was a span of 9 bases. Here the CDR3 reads CASSPRGYNEQFF. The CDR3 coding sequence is TGTGCCAGCAGTCCCCGGGGATACAATGAGCAGTTCTTC.

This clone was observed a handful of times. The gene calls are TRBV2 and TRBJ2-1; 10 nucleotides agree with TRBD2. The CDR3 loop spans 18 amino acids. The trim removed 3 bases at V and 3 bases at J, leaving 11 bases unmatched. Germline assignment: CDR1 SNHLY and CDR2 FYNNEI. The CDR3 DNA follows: TGTGCCAGCAGTGACCCCCTGGGAGCGGGGGGGGGCTACAATGAGCAGTTCTTC. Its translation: CASSDPLGAGGGYNEQFF.

The CDR3 DNA is TGTGCCAGCAGTGAGGATCGGACAGGGAACTATGGCTACACCTTC. This translates into CASSEDRTGNYGYTF. The chain links TRBV25-1 to TRBJ1-2; 8 nucleotides match TRBD1. J was trimmed by 2 bases and V by 3 bases; bases with no gene match: 5. Per germline, CDR1 MGHDK and CDR2 SYGVNS. The CDR3 spans 15 residues.

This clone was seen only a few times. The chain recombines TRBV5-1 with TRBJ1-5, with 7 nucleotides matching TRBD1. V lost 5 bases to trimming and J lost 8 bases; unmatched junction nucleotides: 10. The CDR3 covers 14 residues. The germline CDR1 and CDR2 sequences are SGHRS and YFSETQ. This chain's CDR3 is CASREGGGGEPQHF. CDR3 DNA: TGCGCCAGCAGAGAAGGAGGGGGCGGGGAGCCCCAGCATTTT.

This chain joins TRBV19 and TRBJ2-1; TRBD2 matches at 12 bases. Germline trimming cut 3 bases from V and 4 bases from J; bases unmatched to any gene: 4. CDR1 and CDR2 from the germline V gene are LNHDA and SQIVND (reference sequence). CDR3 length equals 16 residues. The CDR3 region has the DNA TGTGCCAGTAGTATCCCAGGACTAGCGGGATACAATGAGCAGTTCTTC. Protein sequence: CASSIPGLAGYNEQFF.

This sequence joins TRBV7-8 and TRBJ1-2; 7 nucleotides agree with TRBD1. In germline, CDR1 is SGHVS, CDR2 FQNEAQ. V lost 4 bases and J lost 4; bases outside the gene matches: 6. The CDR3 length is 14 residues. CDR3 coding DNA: TGTGCCAGCAGCTCCGGACAGGACGCCTATGGCTACACCTTC. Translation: CASSSGQDAYGYTF.

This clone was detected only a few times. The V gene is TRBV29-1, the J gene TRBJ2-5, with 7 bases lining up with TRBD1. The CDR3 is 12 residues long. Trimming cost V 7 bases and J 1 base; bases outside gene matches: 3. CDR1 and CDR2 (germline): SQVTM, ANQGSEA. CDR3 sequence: CSAGTVQETQYF. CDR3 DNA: TGCAGCGCCGGGACAGTCCAAGAGACCCAGTACTTC.

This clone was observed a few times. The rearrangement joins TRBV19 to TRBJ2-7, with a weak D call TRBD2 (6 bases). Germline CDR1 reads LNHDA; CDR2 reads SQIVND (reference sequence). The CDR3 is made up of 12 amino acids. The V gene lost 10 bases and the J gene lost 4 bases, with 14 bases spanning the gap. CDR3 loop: CATDGGGYEQYF. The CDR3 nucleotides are TGTGCCACCGACGGTGGGGGGTACGAGCAGTACTTC.

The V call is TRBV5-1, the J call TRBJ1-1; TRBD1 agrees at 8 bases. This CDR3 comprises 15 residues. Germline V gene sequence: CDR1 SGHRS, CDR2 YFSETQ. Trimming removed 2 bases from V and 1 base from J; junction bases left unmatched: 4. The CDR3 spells CASSLPGGGNTEAFF. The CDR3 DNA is TGCGCCAGCAGCTTACCAGGGGGCGGGAACACTGAAGCTTTCTTT.

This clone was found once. This CDR3 reads CASKEQGANYGYTF. The CDR3 DNA reads TGTGCCAGCAAAGAACAGGGGGCTAACTATGGCTACACCTTC. The chain links TRBV27 to TRBJ1-2; 8 bases line up with TRBD1. The CDR3 extends over 14 amino acids. The J segment lost 0 bases and the V segment lost 7 bases, leaving 4 bases of the junction unmatched. Per the germline V gene, CDR1 is MNHEY and CDR2 is SMNVEV (reference sequence).

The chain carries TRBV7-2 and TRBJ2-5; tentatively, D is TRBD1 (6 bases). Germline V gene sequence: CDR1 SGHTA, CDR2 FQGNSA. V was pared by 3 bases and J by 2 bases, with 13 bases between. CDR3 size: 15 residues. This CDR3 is CASSFDRSRQETQYF. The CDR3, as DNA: TGTGCCAGCAGCTTCGACAGGTCTCGGCAAGAGACCCAGTACTTC.

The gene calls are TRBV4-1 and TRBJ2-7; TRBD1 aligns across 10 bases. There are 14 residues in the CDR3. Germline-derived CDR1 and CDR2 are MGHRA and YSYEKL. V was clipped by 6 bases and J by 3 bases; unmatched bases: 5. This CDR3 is CASSPGTGDYEQYF. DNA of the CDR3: TGCGCCAGCAGTCCCGGGACAGGGGACTACGAGCAGTACTTC.

The CDR3 bases are TGTGCCAGCACCTTCGTAGTTACCCAAGAGACCCAGTACTTC. Translation: CASTFVVTQETQYF. V gene TRBV2 combines with J gene TRBJ2-5; D unclear. The ends were cut back, 7 bases at V and 1 base at J, with 13 bases in the middle. CDR1 SNHLY and CDR2 FYNNEI come from the germline V gene. CDR3 length: 14 residues. The whole variable domain, filled in from reference TRBV2 and TRBJ2-5, reads EPEVTQTPSHQVTQMGQEVILRCVPISNHLYFYWYRQILGQKVEFLVSFYNNEISEKSEIFDDQFSVERPDGSNFTLKIRSTKLEDSAMYFCASTFVVTQETQYFGPGTRLLVL.